This is a list of T cell receptor beta chains from one sample in a study of blood T cell repertoires in COVID-19. The method was immunoSEQ multiplex PCR; TCRdb's version includes in-frame clones alone and lacks a portion of them. The sample lists some 490,000 clones; more than 85% were seen once. Input material: PBMCs or T cells enriched from blood (not recorded which). These receptors came from a woman aged 60-70 years who had recovered from COVID-19. CDR3s include the opening cysteine and the closing phenylalanine or tryptophan. The D gene is left open where the match is weak. Not all rows give a size; the values are once, few, many and, for expanded clones, a class.

v_gene: TRBV7-8; d_gene: .; abundance: .; j_gene: TRBJ2-1; CDR3aa: CASSPPGRGQFF; CDR3nt: TGTGCCAGCAGCCCCCCTGGCCGTGGGCAGTTCTTC
v_gene: TRBV5-5; d_gene: .; abundance: .; j_gene: TRBJ2-1; CDR3aa: CASSLEVGIGEQFF; CDR3nt: TGTGCCAGCAGCTTGGAGGTGGGCATAGGTGAGCAGTTCTTC
v_gene: TRBV20-1; d_gene: TRBD2; abundance: once; j_gene: TRBJ2-3; CDR3aa: CSASPRGVLTDTQYF; CDR3nt: TGCAGTGCTAGTCCCCGGGGGGTTCTCACAGATACGCAGTATTTT
v_gene: TRBV7-6; d_gene: .; abundance: .; j_gene: TRBJ1-3; CDR3aa: CASSLGGAGNTIYF; CDR3nt: TGTGCCAGCAGCTTAGGGGGGGCTGGAAACACCATATATTTT
v_gene: TRBV28; d_gene: TRBD1; abundance: .; j_gene: TRBJ2-7; CDR3aa: CASSRPGTEVYEQYF; CDR3nt: TGTGCCAGCAGCCGTCCCGGGACAGAAGTATACGAGCAGTACTTC
v_gene: TRBV7-8; d_gene: TRBD1; abundance: .; j_gene: TRBJ1-3; CDR3aa: CASSLALGRGSGNTIYF; CDR3nt: TGTGCCAGCAGCTTAGCGCTCGGCAGGGGGAGTGGAAACACCATATATTTT
v_gene: TRBV5-4; d_gene: .; abundance: .; j_gene: TRBJ1-2; CDR3aa: CASSLGWAGQAYTF; CDR3nt: TGTGCCAGCAGCTTGGGGTGGGCGGGCCAGGCCTACACCTTC
v_gene: TRBV3-1/TRBV3-2; d_gene: TRBD1; abundance: once; j_gene: TRBJ1-1; CDR3aa: CASSQDGGQGMGTEAFF; CDR3nt: TGTGCCAGCAGCCAAGATGGGGGACAGGGGATGGGCACTGAAGCTTTCTTT
v_gene: TRBV5-6; d_gene: TRBD1; abundance: .; j_gene: TRBJ2-4; CDR3aa: CASSSLQGAKNIQYF; CDR3nt: TGTGCCAGCAGCAGCTTACAGGGGGCCAAAAACATTCAGTACTTC
v_gene: TRBV12-3/TRBV12-4; d_gene: .; abundance: .; j_gene: TRBJ2-7; CDR3aa: CASSYQGLNEQYF; CDR3nt: TGTGCCAGCAGTTACCAGGGACTCAACGAGCAGTACTTC
v_gene: TRBV7-7; d_gene: .; abundance: .; j_gene: TRBJ1-1; CDR3aa: CASSPLGPGVSRAFF; CDR3nt: TGTGCTAGCAGCCCCCTAGGGCCAGGGGTCTCGCGGGCTTTCTTT
v_gene: TRBV20-1; d_gene: .; abundance: .; j_gene: TRBJ1-6; CDR3aa: CSASMSRGNSPLHF; CDR3nt: TGCAGTGCTAGTATGTCGAGGGGGAATTCACCCCTCCACTTT
v_gene: TRBV25-1; d_gene: TRBD1; abundance: .; j_gene: TRBJ1-4; CDR3aa: CASSFTGATNEKLFF; CDR3nt: TGTGCCAGCAGTTTTACAGGGGCAACTAATGAAAAACTGTTTTTT
v_gene: TRBV27; d_gene: TRBD2; abundance: .; j_gene: TRBJ2-3; CDR3aa: CASSLPGTSGPTDTQYF; CDR3nt: TGTGCCAGCAGTTTACCGGGGACTAGCGGGCCCACAGATACGCAGTATTTT
v_gene: TRBV18; d_gene: .; abundance: .; j_gene: TRBJ2-4; CDR3aa: CASSPGGRDIQYF; CDR3nt: TGTGCCAGCTCCCCCGGAGGGCGGGACATTCAGTACTTC
v_gene: TRBV21-1; d_gene: .; abundance: .; j_gene: TRBJ1-3; CDR3aa: CASSKARGWSNTIYF; CDR3nt: TGTGCCAGCAGCAAAGCGCGAGGGTGGAGTAACACCATATATTTT
v_gene: TRBV5-5; d_gene: TRBD1; abundance: .; j_gene: TRBJ1-3; CDR3aa: CASSSTGVRGNTIYF; CDR3nt: TGTGCCAGCAGCTCTACAGGGGTTCGGGGAAACACCATATATTTT
v_gene: TRBV30; d_gene: .; abundance: once; j_gene: TRBJ1-3; CDR3aa: CAWRGRQSGNTIYF; CDR3nt: TGTGCCTGGAGGGGGAGGCAGTCTGGAAACACCATATATTTT
v_gene: TRBV5-1; d_gene: TRBD1; abundance: .; j_gene: TRBJ1-1; CDR3aa: CASRDRGHAFF; CDR3nt: TGCGCCAGCCGGGACAGGGGGCACGCTTTCTTT
v_gene: TRBV30; d_gene: .; abundance: .; j_gene: TRBJ2-5; CDR3aa: CACARQKETQYF; CDR3nt: TGTGCCTGCGCCCGACAGAAAGAGACCCAGTACTTC
v_gene: TRBV21-1; d_gene: .; abundance: once; j_gene: TRBJ2-3; CDR3aa: CASRLASTDTQYF; CDR3nt: TGTGCCAGCCGACTAGCGAGCACAGATACGCAGTATTTT
v_gene: TRBV5-1; d_gene: TRBD1; abundance: .; j_gene: TRBJ1-1; CDR3aa: CASSLKRTGMLSNTEAFF; CDR3nt: TGCGCCAGCAGCTTGAAGCGGACAGGGATGTTGTCGAACACTGAAGCTTTCTTT
v_gene: TRBV10-3; d_gene: TRBD1; abundance: .; j_gene: TRBJ2-5; CDR3aa: CAISEPDRQETQYF; CDR3nt: TGTGCCATCAGTGAGCCGGACAGGCAAGAGACCCAGTACTTC
v_gene: TRBV5-1; d_gene: TRBD2; abundance: .; j_gene: TRBJ2-3; CDR3aa: CASSLAGGPDTQYF; CDR3nt: TGCGCCAGCAGCTTGGCGGGGGGACCAGATACGCAGTATTTT
v_gene: TRBV5-4; d_gene: .; abundance: .; j_gene: TRBJ1-1; CDR3aa: CASSTERYGGTEAFF; CDR3nt: TGTGCCAGCAGCACGGAACGATACGGGGGCACTGAAGCTTTCTTT
v_gene: TRBV19; d_gene: TRBD1; abundance: .; j_gene: TRBJ1-6; CDR3aa: CASSRQGASYNSPLHF; CDR3nt: TGTGCCAGTAGTCGACAGGGGGCTTCCTATAATTCACCCCTCCACTTT